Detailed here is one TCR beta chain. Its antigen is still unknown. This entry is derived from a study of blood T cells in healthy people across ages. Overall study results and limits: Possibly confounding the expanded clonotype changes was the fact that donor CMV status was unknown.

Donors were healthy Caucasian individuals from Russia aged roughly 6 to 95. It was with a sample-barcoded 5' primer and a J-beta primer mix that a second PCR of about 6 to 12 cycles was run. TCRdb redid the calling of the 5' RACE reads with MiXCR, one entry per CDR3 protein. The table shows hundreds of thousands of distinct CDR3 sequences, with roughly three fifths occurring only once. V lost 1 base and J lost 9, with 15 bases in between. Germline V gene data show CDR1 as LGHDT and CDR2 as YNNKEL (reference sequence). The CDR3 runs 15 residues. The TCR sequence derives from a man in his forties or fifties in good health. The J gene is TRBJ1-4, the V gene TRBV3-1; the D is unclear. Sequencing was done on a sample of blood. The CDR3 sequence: CASSQGAGPGQKLFF. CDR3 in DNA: TGTGCCAGCAGCCAAGGGGCAGGACCTGGGCAAAAACTGTTTTTT.